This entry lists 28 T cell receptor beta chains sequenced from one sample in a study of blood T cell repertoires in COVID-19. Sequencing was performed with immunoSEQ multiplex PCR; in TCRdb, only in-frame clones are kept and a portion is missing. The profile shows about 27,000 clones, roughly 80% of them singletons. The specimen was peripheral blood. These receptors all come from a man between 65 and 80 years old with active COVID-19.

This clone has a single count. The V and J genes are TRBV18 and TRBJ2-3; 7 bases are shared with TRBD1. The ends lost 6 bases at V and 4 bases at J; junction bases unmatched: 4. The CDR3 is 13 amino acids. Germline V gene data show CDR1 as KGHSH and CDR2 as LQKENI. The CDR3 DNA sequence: TGTGCCAGCTCCCAGGGGGTCGCAGATACGCAGTATTTT. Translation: CASSQGVADTQYF.

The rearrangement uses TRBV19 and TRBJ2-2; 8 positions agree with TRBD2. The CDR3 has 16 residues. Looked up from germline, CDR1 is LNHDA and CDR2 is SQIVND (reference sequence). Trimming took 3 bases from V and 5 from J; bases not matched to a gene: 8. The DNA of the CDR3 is TGTGCCAGTAGTATGGGTCGGGGGGGCTTTACCGGGGAGCTGTTTTTT. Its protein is CASSMGRGGFTGELFF.

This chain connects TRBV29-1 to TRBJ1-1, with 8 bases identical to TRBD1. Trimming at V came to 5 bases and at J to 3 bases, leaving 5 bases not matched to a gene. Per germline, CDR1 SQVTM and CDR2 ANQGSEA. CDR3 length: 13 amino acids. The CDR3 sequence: CSVSPTGDTEAFF. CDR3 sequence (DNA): TGCAGCGTTTCCCCGACAGGGGACACTGAAGCTTTCTTT.

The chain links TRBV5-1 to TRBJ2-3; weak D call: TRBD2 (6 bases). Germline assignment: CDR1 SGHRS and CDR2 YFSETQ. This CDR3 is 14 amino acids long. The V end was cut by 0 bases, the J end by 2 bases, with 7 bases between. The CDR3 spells CASSLGGDTDTQYF. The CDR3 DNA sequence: TGCGCCAGCAGCTTGGGGGGGGACACAGATACGCAGTATTTT.

The CDR3 DNA reads TGTGCCAGGGGGGGGAACCCAGCGTGGGTCAATGAGCAGTTCTTC. It specifies CARGGNPAWVNEQFF. The chain uses TRBV9 and TRBJ2-1; 7 nucleotides align to TRBD2. The CDR3 spans 15 residues. The germline V gene has CDR1 SGDLS and CDR2 YYNGEE. Losses at the gene ends were 8 bases for V and 6 bases for J; bases not matched to a gene: 14.

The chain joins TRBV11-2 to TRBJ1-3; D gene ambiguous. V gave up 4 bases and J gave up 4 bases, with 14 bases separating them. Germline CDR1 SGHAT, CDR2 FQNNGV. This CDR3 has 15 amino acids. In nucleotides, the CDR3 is TGTGCCAGCAGCTCGACATTGGGCCCGGGAAACACCATATATTTT. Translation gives CASSSTLGPGNTIYF.

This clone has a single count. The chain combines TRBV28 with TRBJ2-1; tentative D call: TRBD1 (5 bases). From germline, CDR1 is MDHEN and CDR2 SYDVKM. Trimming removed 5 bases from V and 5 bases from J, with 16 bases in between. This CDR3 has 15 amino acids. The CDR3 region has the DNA TGTGCCAGCAGTATGCCCTCAAAAGGGGACAATGAGCAGTTCTTC. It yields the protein CASSMPSKGDNEQFF. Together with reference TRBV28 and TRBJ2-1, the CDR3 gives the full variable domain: DVKVTQSSRYLVKRTGEKVFLECVQDMDHENMFWYRQDPGLGLRLIYFSYDVKMKEKGDIPEGYSVSREKKERFSLILESASTNQTSMYLCASSMPSKGDNEQFFGPGTRLTVL.

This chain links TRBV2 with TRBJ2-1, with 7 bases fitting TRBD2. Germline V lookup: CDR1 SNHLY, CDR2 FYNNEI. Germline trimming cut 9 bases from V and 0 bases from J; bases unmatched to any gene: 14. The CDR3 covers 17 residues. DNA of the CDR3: TGTGCCAGAACCACGGCGGGAGAGGGGAGCTCCTACAATGAGCAGTTCTTC. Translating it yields CARTTAGEGSSYNEQFF.

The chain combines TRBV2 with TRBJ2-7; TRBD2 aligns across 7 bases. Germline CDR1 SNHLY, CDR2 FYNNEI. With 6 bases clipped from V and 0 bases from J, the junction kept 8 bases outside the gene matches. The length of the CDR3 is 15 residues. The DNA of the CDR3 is TGTGCCAGCAGAGCGGGACGCGCGTACTCCTACGAGCAGTACTTC. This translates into CASRAGRAYSYEQYF.

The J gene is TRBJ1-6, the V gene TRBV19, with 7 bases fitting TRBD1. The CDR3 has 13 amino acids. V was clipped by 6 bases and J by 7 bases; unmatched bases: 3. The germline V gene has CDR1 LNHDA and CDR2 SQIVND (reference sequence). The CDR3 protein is CASRQGRNSPLHF. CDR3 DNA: TGTGCCAGTAGACAGGGGAGGAATTCACCCCTCCACTTT.

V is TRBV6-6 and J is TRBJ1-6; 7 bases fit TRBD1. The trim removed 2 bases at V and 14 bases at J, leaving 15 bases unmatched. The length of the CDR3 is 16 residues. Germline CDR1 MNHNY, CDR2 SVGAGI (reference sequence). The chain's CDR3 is CASSYEDRAGKVALHF. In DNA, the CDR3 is TGTGCCAGCAGTTACGAAGACAGGGCGGGGAAGGTGGCCCTCCACTTT.

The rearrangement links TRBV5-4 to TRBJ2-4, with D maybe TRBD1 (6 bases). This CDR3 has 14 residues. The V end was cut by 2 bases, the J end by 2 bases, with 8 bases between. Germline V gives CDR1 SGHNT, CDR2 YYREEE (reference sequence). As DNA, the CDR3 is TGTGCCAGCAGCTTACAGGGCTCCAAAAACATTCAGTACTTC. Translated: CASSLQGSKNIQYF.

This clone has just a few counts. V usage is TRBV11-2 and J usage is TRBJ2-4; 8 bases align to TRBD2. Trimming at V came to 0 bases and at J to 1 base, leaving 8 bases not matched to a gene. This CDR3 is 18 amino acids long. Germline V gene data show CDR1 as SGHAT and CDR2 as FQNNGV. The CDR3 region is CASSLDSSLAGAKNIQYF. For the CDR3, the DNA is TGTGCCAGCAGCTTAGATTCATCCCTAGCGGGCGCCAAAAACATTCAGTACTTC. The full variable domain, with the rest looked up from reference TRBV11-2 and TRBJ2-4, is EAGVAQSPRYKIIEKRQSVAFWCNPISGHATLYWYQQILGQGPKLLIQFQNNGVVDDSQLPKDRFSAERLKGVDSTLKIQPAKLEDSAVYLCASSLDSSLAGAKNIQYFGAGTRLSVL.

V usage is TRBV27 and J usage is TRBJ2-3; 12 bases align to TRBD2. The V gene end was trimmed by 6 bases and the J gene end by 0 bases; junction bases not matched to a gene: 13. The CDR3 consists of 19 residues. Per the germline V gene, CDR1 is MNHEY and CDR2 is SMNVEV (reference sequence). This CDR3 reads CASRRLAGAYITSTDTQYF. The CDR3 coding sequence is TGTGCCAGCAGACGACTAGCGGGAGCATATATTACTAGCACAGATACGCAGTATTTT.

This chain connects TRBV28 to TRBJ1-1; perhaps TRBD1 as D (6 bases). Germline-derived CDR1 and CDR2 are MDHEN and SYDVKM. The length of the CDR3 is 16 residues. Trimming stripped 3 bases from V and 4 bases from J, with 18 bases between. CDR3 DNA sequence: TGTGCCAGCAGTTTGGGGTGGGGGCTTGGGGGCACTGAAGCTTTCTTT. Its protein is CASSLGWGLGGTEAFF.

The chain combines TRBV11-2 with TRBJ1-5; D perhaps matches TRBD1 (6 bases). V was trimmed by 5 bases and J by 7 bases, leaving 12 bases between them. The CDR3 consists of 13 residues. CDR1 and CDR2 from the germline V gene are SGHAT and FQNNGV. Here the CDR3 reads CASSLQGGQPQHF. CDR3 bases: TGTGCCAGCAGCCTACAGGGCGGGCAGCCCCAGCATTTT.

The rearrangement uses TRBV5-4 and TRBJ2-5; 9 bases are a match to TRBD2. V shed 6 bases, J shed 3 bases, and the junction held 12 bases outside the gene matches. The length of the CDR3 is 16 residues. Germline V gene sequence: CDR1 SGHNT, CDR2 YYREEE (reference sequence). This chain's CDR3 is CASTWASGGPEETQYF. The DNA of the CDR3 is TGTGCCAGCACCTGGGCAAGCGGGGGGCCCGAAGAGACCCAGTACTTC.

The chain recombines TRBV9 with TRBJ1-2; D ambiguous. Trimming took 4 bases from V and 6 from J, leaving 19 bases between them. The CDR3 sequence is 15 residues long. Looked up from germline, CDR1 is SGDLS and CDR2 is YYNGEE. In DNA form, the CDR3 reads TGTGCCAGCAGCTCAAGAGTGGAGGGAATCCATGGCTACACCTTC. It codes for CASSSRVEGIHGYTF.

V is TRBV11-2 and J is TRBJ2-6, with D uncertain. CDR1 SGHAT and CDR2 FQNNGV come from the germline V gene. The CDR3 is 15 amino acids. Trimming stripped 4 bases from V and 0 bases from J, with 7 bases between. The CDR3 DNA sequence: TGTGCCAGCAGCTACACAAGCTCTGGGGCCAACGTCCTGACTTTC. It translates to CASSYTSSGANVLTF.

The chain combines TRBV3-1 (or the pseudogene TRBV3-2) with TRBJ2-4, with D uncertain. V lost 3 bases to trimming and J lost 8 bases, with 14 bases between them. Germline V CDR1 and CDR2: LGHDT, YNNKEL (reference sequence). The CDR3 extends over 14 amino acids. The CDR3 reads CASSQLTIGDIQYF. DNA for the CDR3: TGTGCCAGCAGCCAGTTAACAATAGGAGACATTCAGTACTTC.

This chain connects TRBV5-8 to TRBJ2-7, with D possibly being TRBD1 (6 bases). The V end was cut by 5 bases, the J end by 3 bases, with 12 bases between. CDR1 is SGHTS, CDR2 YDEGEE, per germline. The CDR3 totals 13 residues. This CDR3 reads CASRTGRYYEQYF. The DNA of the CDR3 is TGTGCCAGCAGGACAGGACGCTACTACGAGCAGTACTTC.

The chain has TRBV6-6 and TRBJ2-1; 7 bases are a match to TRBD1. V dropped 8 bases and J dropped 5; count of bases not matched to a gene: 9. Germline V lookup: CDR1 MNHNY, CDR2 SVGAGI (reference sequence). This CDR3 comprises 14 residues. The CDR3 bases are TGTGCCAGCTTGCAAGGGACAGTTCACAATGAGCAGTTCTTC. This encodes CASLQGTVHNEQFF.

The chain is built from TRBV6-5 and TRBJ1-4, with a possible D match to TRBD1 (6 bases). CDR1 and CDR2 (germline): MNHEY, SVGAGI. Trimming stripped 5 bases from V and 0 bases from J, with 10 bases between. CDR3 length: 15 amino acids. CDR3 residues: CASSLRTATNEKLFF. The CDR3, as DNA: TGTGCCAGCAGTCTTCGGACAGCAACTAATGAAAAACTGTTTTTT.

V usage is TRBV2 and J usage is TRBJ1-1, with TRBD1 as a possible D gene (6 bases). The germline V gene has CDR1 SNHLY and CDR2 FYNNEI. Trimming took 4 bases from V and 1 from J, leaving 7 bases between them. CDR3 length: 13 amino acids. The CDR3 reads CASSVGQNTEAFF. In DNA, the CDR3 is TGTGCCAGCAGTGTGGGACAGAACACTGAAGCTTTCTTT.

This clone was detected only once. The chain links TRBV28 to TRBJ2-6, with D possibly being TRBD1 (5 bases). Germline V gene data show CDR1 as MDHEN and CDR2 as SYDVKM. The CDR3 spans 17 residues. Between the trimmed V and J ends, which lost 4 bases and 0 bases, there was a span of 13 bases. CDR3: CASSSATAPSGANVLTF. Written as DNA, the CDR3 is TGTGCCAGCAGTTCGGCGACAGCCCCCTCTGGGGCCAACGTCCTGACTTTC.

CDR3 sequence reads: CATRTSGTYEQYF. In nucleotides, the CDR3 is TGTGCCACCCGGACTAGCGGGACCTACGAGCAGTACTTC. The chain employs TRBV27 and TRBJ2-7; 12 bases are shared with TRBD2. This CDR3 contains 13 residues. V lost 10 bases, J lost 2 bases, and 3 bases stayed unmatched. Germline V gene sequence: CDR1 MNHEY, CDR2 SMNVEV (reference sequence).

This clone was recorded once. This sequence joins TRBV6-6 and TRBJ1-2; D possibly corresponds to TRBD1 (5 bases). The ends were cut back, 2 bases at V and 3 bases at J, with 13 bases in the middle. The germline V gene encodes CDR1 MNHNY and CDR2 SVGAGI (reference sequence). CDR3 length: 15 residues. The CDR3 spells CASSYLQGLYYGYTF. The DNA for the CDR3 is TGTGCCAGCAGTTACCTGCAGGGTCTTTACTATGGCTACACCTTC.

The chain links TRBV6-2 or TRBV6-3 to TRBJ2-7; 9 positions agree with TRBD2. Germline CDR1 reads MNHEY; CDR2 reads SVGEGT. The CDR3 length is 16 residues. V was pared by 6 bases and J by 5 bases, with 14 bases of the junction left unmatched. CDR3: CASSRAAGGGRDEQYF. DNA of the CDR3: TGTGCCAGCAGCCGCGCGGCGGGGGGGGGCCGAGACGAGCAGTACTTC.